These 9 T cell receptor beta chains originate from one sample sequenced in a study of CD8 T cells in ankylosing spondylitis. TCRdb used MiXCR to reprocess the 5' RACE reads, holding one entry per CDR3 protein. The sample has 110,000 to 150,000 distinct CDR3 sequences, roughly 8.3% seen once. Specimen: synovial fluid, either unsorted or a sorted T cell fraction (not recorded which). These receptor sequences come from a male donor with ankylosing spondylitis.

This sequence joins TRBV4-2 and TRBJ2-3, with 7 nucleotides matching TRBD2. Germline loops: CDR1 LGHNA, CDR2 YNFKEQ. Germline trimming cut 1 base from V and 3 bases from J; bases unmatched to any gene: 7. The CDR3 has 16 amino acids. CDR3 DNA: TGTGCCAGCAGCCAAGCCTTTCGCGGGGGTACAGATACGCAGTATTTT. The encoded protein is CASSQAFRGGTDTQYF.

This clonotype was counted at least ten times. The chain links TRBV20-1 to TRBJ2-7; 9 bases line up with TRBD2. The germline gives CDR1 DFQATT, CDR2 SNEGSKA (reference sequence). There are 14 residues in the CDR3. V trimming: 6 bases; J trimming: 3 bases; junction bases outside the gene matches: 9. CDR3 DNA sequence: TGCAGTGCCACTTGGGGTAGCGGGGGCTACGAGCAGTACTTC. Residues: CSATWGSGGYEQYF.

The table lists this clonotype with a few counts. This chain uses TRBV28 with TRBJ1-5; D is perhaps TRBD1 (5 bases). The germline gives CDR1 MDHEN, CDR2 SYDVKM. This CDR3 comprises 16 residues. Trimming took 4 bases from V and 7 from J, leaving 20 bases between them. The CDR3 sequence: CASSSPGEGRRQPQHF. The DNA for the CDR3 is TGTGCCAGCAGTTCCCCTGGGGAGGGGCGGAGGCAGCCCCAGCATTTT.

In this sample, this clonotype turned up many times. The chain links TRBV4-3 to TRBJ2-1, with a possible D match to TRBD2 (5 bases). The CDR3 sequence is 13 residues long. Germline values: CDR1 LGHNA, CDR2 YSLEER. Between the trimmed V and J ends, which lost 1 base and 5 bases, there was a span of 6 bases. In DNA form, the CDR3 reads TGCGCCAGCAGCCAAGCCGGGGACAATGAGCAGTTCTTC. It is translated as CASSQAGDNEQFF.

This clonotype was observed a few times. J is TRBJ2-7 and V is TRBV20-1; D not resolved. The CDR3 loop spans 13 amino acids. Germline CDR1 and CDR2: DFQATT and SNEGSKA (reference sequence). The V end lost 4 bases, the J end lost 4 bases, and 14 bases lay between the germline ends. CDR3 sequence: CSATPDDEYEQYF. The DNA of the CDR3 is TGCAGTGCTACACCCGATGACGAGTACGAGCAGTACTTC.

This clonotype was seen repeatedly, ten times or more. This rearrangement joins TRBV28 to TRBJ2-7; 7 bases agree with TRBD2. V trimming: 6 bases; J trimming: 6 bases; junction bases outside the gene matches: 5. In germline, CDR1 is MDHEN, CDR2 SYDVKM. The CDR3 covers 12 residues. The CDR3 sequence is CASRPREGEQYF. Here the CDR3 DNA reads TGTGCCAGCAGGCCCAGGGAGGGCGAGCAGTACTTC.

This clonotype was observed a few times. V usage is TRBV29-1 and J usage is TRBJ2-3; the match to TRBD2 covers 13 bases. Looked up from germline, CDR1 is SQVTM and CDR2 is ANQGSEA. J gave up 2 bases and V 1 base, and 3 bases lay outside the gene matches. This CDR3 is built from 16 residues. The CDR3 loop is CSVEGTSGSHTDTQYF. DNA for the CDR3: TGCAGCGTTGAAGGGACTAGCGGGAGCCACACAGATACGCAGTATTTT.

The sample holds many counts of this clonotype. The V and J genes are TRBV24-1 and TRBJ2-1; D may be TRBD1 (6 bases). Per germline, CDR1 KGHDR and CDR2 SFDVKD. CDR3 length: 15 residues. The V end lost 10 bases, the J end lost 4 bases, and 19 bases lay between the germline ends. CDR3 DNA sequence: TGTGCCACGAGACAACAGGGTTTGGGTTACAATGAGCAGTTCTTC. Amino acids: CATRQQGLGYNEQFF.

The chain uses TRBV7-9 and TRBJ2-7; TRBD1 agrees at 7 bases. The CDR3 length is 16 residues. The ends lost 4 bases at V and 2 bases at J; junction bases unmatched: 11. CDR1 is SEHNR, CDR2 FQNEAQ, per germline (reference sequence). CDR3 nucleotides: TGTGCCAGCAGCTGGGATAGGGGGCTCAGTCCCTACGAGCAGTACTTC. It is translated as CASSWDRGLSPYEQYF. Variable domain in full (rest from reference TRBV7-9 and TRBJ2-7): DTGVSQNPRHKITKRGQNVTFRCDPISEHNRLYWYRQTLGQGPEFLTYFQNEAQLEKSRLLSDRFSAERPKGSFSTLEIQRTEQGDSAMYLCASSWDRGLSPYEQYFGPGTRLTVT.